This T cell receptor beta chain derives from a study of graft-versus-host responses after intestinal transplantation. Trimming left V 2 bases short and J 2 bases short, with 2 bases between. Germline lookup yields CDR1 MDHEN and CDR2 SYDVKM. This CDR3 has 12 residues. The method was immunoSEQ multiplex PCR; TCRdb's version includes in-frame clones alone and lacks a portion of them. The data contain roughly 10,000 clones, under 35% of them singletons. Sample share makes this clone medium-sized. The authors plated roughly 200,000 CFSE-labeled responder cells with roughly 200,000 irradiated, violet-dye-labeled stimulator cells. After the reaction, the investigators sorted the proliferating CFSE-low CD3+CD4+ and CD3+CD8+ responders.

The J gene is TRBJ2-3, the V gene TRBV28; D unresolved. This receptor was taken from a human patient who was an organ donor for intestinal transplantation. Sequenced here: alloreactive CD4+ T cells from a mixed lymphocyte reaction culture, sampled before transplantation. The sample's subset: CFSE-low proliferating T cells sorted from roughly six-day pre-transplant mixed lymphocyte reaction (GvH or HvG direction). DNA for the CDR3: TGTGCCAGCAGTTTACTCACAGATACGCAGTATTTT. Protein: CASSLLTDTQYF.